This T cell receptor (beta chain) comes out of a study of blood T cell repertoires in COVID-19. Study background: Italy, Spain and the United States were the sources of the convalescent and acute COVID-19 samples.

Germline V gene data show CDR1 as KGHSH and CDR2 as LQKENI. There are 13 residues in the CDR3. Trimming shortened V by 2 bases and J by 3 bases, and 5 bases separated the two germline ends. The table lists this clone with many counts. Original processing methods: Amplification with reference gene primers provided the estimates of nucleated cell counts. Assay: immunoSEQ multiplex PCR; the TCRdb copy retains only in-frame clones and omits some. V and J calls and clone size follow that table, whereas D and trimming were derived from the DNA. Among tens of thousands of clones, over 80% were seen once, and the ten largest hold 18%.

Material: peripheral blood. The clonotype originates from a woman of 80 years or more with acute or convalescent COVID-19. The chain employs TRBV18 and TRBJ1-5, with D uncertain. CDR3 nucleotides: TGTGCCAGCTCACCAACTGACAATCAGCCCCAGCATTTT. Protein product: CASSPTDNQPQHF.